The source of this T cell receptor (beta chain) is a study of blood T cells in healthy people across ages. Study as a whole: Per every two T cells, about one barcoded beta molecule was captured by template switching.

Trimming cost V 4 bases and J 0 bases, with 10 bases left between them. The V gene's germline CDR1 is MDHEN and CDR2 SYDVKM. CDR3 length: 14 residues. Through a sample-barcoded 5' primer and a J-beta primer mix, a second PCR was run for 7 to 11 cycles. One entry per CDR3 protein results from TCRdb running MiXCR on the 5' RACE reads. The data hold about 1.6 million distinct CDR3 sequences, with roughly 32% observed a single time. In the case of this clonotype: The target antigen is unknown.

Study outcomes and limitations: For the donors, CMV status was unknown and possibly confounded expanded clonotype changes.

The sequence derives from a woman aged 30 to 39 in good health. The rearrangement uses TRBV28 and TRBJ2-7, with a tentative D call TRBD1 (6 bases). The material sequenced was blood. CDR3: CASSSMDSSYEQYF. The CDR3 DNA reads TGTGCCAGCAGTTCAATGGACAGCTCCTACGAGCAGTACTTC. The full variable domain, rest sourced from reference TRBV28 and TRBJ2-7, is DVKVTQSSRYLVKRTGEKVFLECVQDMDHENMFWYRQDPGLGLRLIYFSYDVKMKEKGDIPEGYSVSREKKERFSLILESASTNQTSMYLCASSSMDSSYEQYFGPGTRLTVT.